This is a list of T cell receptor beta chains from one sample in a study of neoadjuvant anti-PD-1 for oral cavity cancer. The data were produced by immunoSEQ multiplex PCR, yet TCRdb's version contains in-frame clones alone and is incomplete. The sample has 8,500 to 10,000 clones; around 60% are singletons. This material consisted of PBMCs, taken after nivolumab (anti-PD-1) treatment. These receptors were collected from a person aged 40 to 85 with oral cavity squamous cell carcinoma. Each CDR3 is given with its conserved first and last residue. The order of the fields is clone size, CDR3 length, D gene, J gene, V gene, CDR3 protein, CDR3 DNA. The D gene is left open where the match is weak. Clone size is shown for a subset of rows, as once, few, many or a class of expanded clone.

size: -
length: 15
D: -
J: TRBJ1-1
V: TRBV5-1
CDR3: CASSLDLRGNTEAFF
DNA: TGCGCCAGCAGCTTGGATTTGAGGGGAAACACTGAAGCTTTCTTT

size: -
length: 15
D: -
J: TRBJ1-2
V: TRBV18
CDR3: CASSPAGSGGRGYTF
DNA: TGTGCCAGCTCACCAGCAGGCTCCGGGGGGAGAGGCTACACCTTC

size: -
length: 16
D: TRBD1
J: TRBJ2-3
V: TRBV27
CDR3: CASSLTPGQGADTQYF
DNA: TGTGCCAGCAGTTTGACTCCGGGACAGGGGGCAGATACGCAGTATTTT

size: -
length: 13
D: -
J: TRBJ1-1
V: TRBV19
CDR3: CASKAGMNTEAFF
DNA: TGTGCCAGTAAGGCAGGCATGAACACTGAAGCTTTCTTT

size: -
length: 15
D: -
J: TRBJ2-7
V: TRBV4-1
CDR3: CASSPLDRPSYEQYF
DNA: TGCGCCAGCAGCCCCCTTGACAGACCCTCCTACGAGCAGTACTTC

size: -
length: 14
D: -
J: TRBJ1-4
V: TRBV6-5
CDR3: CASRLGATNEKLFF
DNA: TGTGCCAGCCGCTTGGGGGCGACTAATGAAAAACTGTTTTTT

size: -
length: 15
D: -
J: TRBJ1-5
V: TRBV6-6
CDR3: CASSAVRGSNQPQHF
DNA: TGTGCCAGCAGTGCCGTTAGAGGTAGCAATCAGCCCCAGCATTTT

size: -
length: 16
D: -
J: TRBJ1-5
V: TRBV6-1
CDR3: CASSEARLSGNQPQHF
DNA: TGTGCCAGCAGTGAAGCGAGACTCAGCGGGAATCAGCCCCAGCATTTT

size: -
length: 16
D: -
J: TRBJ1-3
V: TRBV5-5
CDR3: CASSLSFSTGGNTIYF
DNA: TGTGCCAGCAGCCTAAGTTTCTCGACAGGCGGAAACACCATATATTTT

size: few
length: 15
D: -
J: TRBJ1-6
V: TRBV9
CDR3: CASRSESSYNSPLHF
DNA: TGTGCCAGCAGGTCAGAGAGCTCCTATAATTCACCCCTCCACTTT

size: -
length: 13
D: -
J: TRBJ1-1
V: TRBV25-1
CDR3: CASSEREATEAFF
DNA: TGTGCCAGCAGCGAACGAGAAGCTACTGAAGCTTTCTTT

size: -
length: 16
D: TRBD1
J: TRBJ1-1
V: TRBV11-2
CDR3: CASSFGQGAGDTEAFF
DNA: TGTGCCAGCAGCTTTGGACAGGGCGCAGGGGACACTGAAGCTTTCTTT

size: -
length: 14
D: -
J: TRBJ2-2
V: TRBV5-4
CDR3: CASSFPGVTGELFF
DNA: TGTGCCAGCAGCTTTCCAGGGGTCACCGGGGAGCTGTTTTTT

size: -
length: 15
D: TRBD2
J: TRBJ2-1
V: TRBV10-3
CDR3: CAISGSGSSYNEQFF
DNA: TGTGCCATCAGTGGGAGCGGGAGCTCCTACAATGAGCAGTTCTTC

size: once
length: 18
D: -
J: TRBJ1-2
V: TRBV11-2
CDR3: CASSLQLPTKASNYGYTF
DNA: TGTGCCAGCAGCTTACAACTCCCGACAAAGGCCTCAAACTATGGCTACACCTTC

size: -
length: 12
D: -
J: TRBJ1-6
V: TRBV7-9
CDR3: CASSSGEGMIHF
DNA: TGTGCCAGCAGCTCGGGGGAGGGGATGATCCACTTT

size: once
length: 12
D: -
J: TRBJ2-1
V: TRBV30
CDR3: CAFSVANNEQFF
DNA: TGTGCCTTTTCTGTAGCGAACAATGAGCAGTTCTTC

size: -
length: 17
D: -
J: TRBJ1-3
V: TRBV14
CDR3: CASSQSSGRGGGNTIYF
DNA: TGTGCCAGCTCCCAAAGCTCGGGCAGGGGAGGTGGAAACACCATATATTTT

size: -
length: 15
D: -
J: TRBJ1-3
V: TRBV9
CDR3: CASSVGRRSGNTIYF
DNA: TGTGCCAGCAGCGTAGGGCGGCGCTCTGGAAACACCATATATTTT

size: -
length: 14
D: TRBD2
J: TRBJ2-5
V: TRBV5-4
CDR3: CASSPQRGQETQYF
DNA: TGTGCCAGCAGCCCTCAGCGGGGTCAAGAGACCCAGTACTTC

size: -
length: 14
D: -
J: TRBJ1-1
V: TRBV6-1
CDR3: CASPRGDRGTEAFF
DNA: TGTGCCAGCCCGAGGGGGGATAGGGGCACTGAAGCTTTCTTT

size: few
length: 15
D: TRBD1
J: TRBJ2-7
V: TRBV9
CDR3: CASSVEGASSYEQYF
DNA: TGTGCCAGCAGCGTAGAGGGGGCAAGCTCCTACGAGCAGTACTTC

size: -
length: 15
D: TRBD1
J: TRBJ2-7
V: TRBV5-6
CDR3: CASSSDRDYSYEQYF
DNA: TGTGCCAGCAGCTCGGACAGGGATTATTCCTACGAGCAGTACTTC

size: -
length: 16
D: -
J: TRBJ2-1
V: TRBV14
CDR3: CASSQGDIQFLNEQFF
DNA: TGTGCCAGCAGCCAAGGCGACATCCAGTTTCTAAATGAGCAGTTCTTC

size: -
length: 16
D: TRBD1
J: TRBJ1-5
V: TRBV5-6
CDR3: CASSRQGARVYQPQHF
DNA: TGTGCCAGCAGCCGACAGGGGGCGCGGGTGTATCAGCCCCAGCATTTT

size: -
length: 15
D: TRBD2
J: TRBJ2-3
V: TRBV9
CDR3: CASSVLAGGGDTQYF
DNA: TGTGCCAGCAGCGTGTTAGCGGGGGGTGGTGATACGCAGTATTTT

size: -
length: 13
D: -
J: TRBJ2-5
V: TRBV2
CDR3: CASNLRVGETQYF
DNA: TGTGCCAGCAACCTGAGGGTCGGGGAGACCCAGTACTTC

size: -
length: 15
D: -
J: TRBJ1-1
V: TRBV6-4
CDR3: CASSESPALHTEAFF
DNA: TGTGCCAGCAGTGAGAGTCCAGCGCTCCACACTGAAGCTTTCTTT

size: -
length: 15
D: TRBD1
J: TRBJ2-7
V: TRBV18
CDR3: CASSETGGSLSEQYF
DNA: TGTGCCAGCTCCGAAACAGGGGGCTCATTGTCCGAGCAGTACTTC

size: -
length: 18
D: -
J: TRBJ1-3
V: TRBV7-8
CDR3: CASSPHLPTGYSGNTIYF
DNA: TGTGCCAGCAGCCCCCACCTTCCCACCGGATATTCTGGAAACACCATATATTTT

size: -
length: 13
D: -
J: TRBJ2-1
V: TRBV11-2
CDR3: CASSLTSYNEQFF
DNA: TGTGCCAGCAGCTTAACCTCCTACAATGAGCAGTTCTTC

size: few
length: 16
D: TRBD1
J: TRBJ1-1
V: TRBV19
CDR3: CASSPRTGVRTTEAFF
DNA: TGTGCCAGTAGTCCGCGGACAGGGGTGCGGACCACTGAAGCTTTCTTT

size: -
length: 17
D: -
J: TRBJ1-2
V: TRBV18
CDR3: CASSPRTQGRANYGYTF
DNA: TGTGCCAGCTCACCACGTACTCAGGGGCGAGCTAACTATGGCTACACCTTC

size: few
length: 12
D: -
J: TRBJ2-1
V: TRBV7-9
CDR3: CASSLASNEQFF
DNA: TGTGCCAGCAGCTTAGCAAGCAATGAGCAGTTCTTC

size: -
length: 16
D: TRBD1
J: TRBJ2-4
V: TRBV6-1
CDR3: CASSDNLGGAGNIQYF
DNA: TGTGCCAGCAGTGACAACTTAGGGGGCGCGGGCAACATTCAGTACTTC

size: -
length: 19
D: TRBD2
J: TRBJ2-1
V: TRBV19
CDR3: CASSLQITGTSGSYNEQFF
DNA: TGTGCCAGTAGTCTCCAGATCACCGGGACTAGCGGTTCCTACAATGAGCAGTTCTTC

size: -
length: 14
D: TRBD2
J: TRBJ2-2
V: TRBV6-6
CDR3: CASSGGGNTGELFF
DNA: TGTGCCAGCAGTGGCGGGGGAAACACCGGGGAGCTGTTTTTT

size: -
length: 14
D: -
J: TRBJ1-1
V: TRBV6-6
CDR3: CASSYLPKNTEAFF
DNA: TGTGCCAGCAGTTATCTGCCCAAGAACACTGAAGCTTTCTTT

size: -
length: 16
D: TRBD2
J: TRBJ2-2
V: TRBV27
CDR3: CASSRSGGVNTGELFF
DNA: TGTGCCAGCAGCCGTAGCGGGGGGGTGAACACCGGGGAGCTGTTTTTT

size: -
length: 14
D: -
J: TRBJ1-2
V: TRBV5-1
CDR3: CASSPRDNNYGYTF
DNA: TGCGCCAGCAGCCCGCGGGACAATAACTATGGCTACACCTTC

size: -
length: 14
D: TRBD1
J: TRBJ1-6
V: TRBV9
CDR3: CASSPGTGVSPLHF
DNA: TGTGCCAGCAGCCCAGGGACAGGGGTTTCACCCCTCCACTTT

size: -
length: 14
D: -
J: TRBJ2-7
V: TRBV7-9
CDR3: CASSPLEVIYEQYF
DNA: TGTGCCAGCAGCCCCCTGGAGGTAATCTACGAGCAGTACTTC

size: -
length: 16
D: -
J: TRBJ1-2
V: TRBV18
CDR3: CASSPNREGVKYGYTF
DNA: TGTGCCAGCTCACCTAACAGGGAAGGGGTGAAGTATGGCTACACCTTC

size: -
length: 16
D: TRBD2
J: TRBJ2-1
V: TRBV11-2
CDR3: CASSFPSGRAYNEQFF
DNA: TGTGCCAGCAGCTTCCCCAGCGGGAGGGCCTACAATGAGCAGTTCTTC

size: -
length: 13
D: TRBD1
J: TRBJ2-5
V: TRBV29-1
CDR3: CSPGWDRGETQYF
DNA: TGCAGCCCCGGGTGGGACAGGGGAGAGACCCAGTACTTC

size: -
length: 14
D: TRBD2
J: TRBJ2-7
V: TRBV2
CDR3: CASRGLESRDEQYF
DNA: TGTGCCAGCAGGGGACTAGAGAGTAGGGACGAGCAGTACTTC

size: -
length: 15
D: -
J: TRBJ2-7
V: TRBV5-6
CDR3: CASSLAPLGSYEQYF
DNA: TGTGCCAGCAGCCTGGCACCCCTGGGGTCCTACGAGCAGTACTTC

size: -
length: 14
D: -
J: TRBJ1-1
V: TRBV6-6
CDR3: CASSLTRVSTEAFF
DNA: TGTGCCAGCAGTTTAACCAGGGTTAGCACTGAAGCTTTCTTT

size: once
length: 14
D: -
J: TRBJ2-1
V: TRBV11-2
CDR3: CASSLGGSYNEQFF
DNA: TGTGCCAGCAGCTTGGGAGGTTCCTACAATGAGCAGTTCTTC

size: -
length: 14
D: -
J: TRBJ1-1
V: TRBV10-3
CDR3: CAISESGGNTEAFF
DNA: TGTGCCATCAGTGAGTCTGGGGGGAACACTGAAGCTTTCTTT

size: -
length: 18
D: TRBD1
J: TRBJ2-6
V: TRBV7-3
CDR3: CASSFGAPGGYGANVLTF
DNA: TGTGCCAGCAGCTTCGGGGCCCCAGGGGGCTATGGGGCCAACGTCCTGACTTTC

size: -
length: 15
D: -
J: TRBJ2-1
V: TRBV29-1
CDR3: CSIVGVGGHYNEQFF
DNA: TGCAGCATCGTCGGAGTGGGCGGGCACTACAATGAGCAGTTCTTC

size: -
length: 14
D: -
J: TRBJ2-6
V: TRBV27
CDR3: CASSQGPGANVLTF
DNA: TGTGCCAGCAGTCAGGGGCCTGGGGCCAACGTCCTGACTTTC

size: -
length: 15
D: -
J: TRBJ2-1
V: TRBV4-2
CDR3: CASSQAWDSVHEQFF
DNA: TGTGCCAGCAGCCAAGCCTGGGACTCTGTCCATGAGCAGTTCTTC

size: -
length: 14
D: -
J: TRBJ1-5
V: TRBV6-1
CDR3: CASSASSRDQPQHF
DNA: TGTGCCAGCAGTGCTTCTTCCAGGGACCAGCCCCAGCATTTT